The 19 T cell receptor beta chains reported below all come from one sample, sequenced in a study of blood T cells in healthy people across ages (dated by TCRdb to about 2015). The library relied on 5' RACE. The sample was run on an Illumina HiSeq 2500. A second roughly 6 to 12 cycle PCR used a sample-barcoded 5' primer and a J-beta primer mix. In TCRdb, the public reads were trimmed at Q25 with fastp and aligned with MiXCR, with productive beta chains retained. Rows with a matching CDR3 protein are joined into one entry that keeps the most common DNA and genes. The table for this sample lists about 1.5 million distinct CDR3 sequences; around two fifths of them were counted only once. Clones ranked in the top ten supply 7.9% of the sample. The specimen sequenced was blood. These receptor sequences come from a woman aged 18-29 years in good health.

The table lists this clonotype with a few counts. The rearrangement links TRBV20-1 to TRBJ2-1; 11 nucleotides match TRBD2. This CDR3 contains 18 residues. The V segment lost 0 bases and the J segment 2 bases; nucleotides outside the gene matches: 9. From germline, CDR1 is DFQATT and CDR2 SNEGSKA (reference sequence). The CDR3 loop reads CSARDLFISGGAYNEQFF. The CDR3 nucleotides read TGCAGTGCTAGAGATCTCTTTATTAGCGGGGGGGCCTACAATGAGCAGTTCTTC.

The gene calls are TRBV2 and TRBJ2-5; TRBD2 aligns across 9 bases. The CDR3 totals 15 residues. V lost 6 bases and J lost 3; bases outside the gene matches: 8. Germline V CDR1 and CDR2: SNHLY, FYNNEI. The CDR3 reads CASSGVAGAEETQYF. CDR3 DNA: TGTGCCAGCAGCGGGGTAGCGGGGGCCGAAGAGACCCAGTACTTC.

The chain has TRBV20-1 and TRBJ2-3, with D perhaps matching TRBD2 (5 bases). Trimming pared 0 bases from V and 8 bases from J, leaving 9 bases between. The germline V gene has CDR1 DFQATT and CDR2 SNEGSKA (reference sequence). The CDR3 has 12 residues. CDR3 in amino acids: CSARDQEGTQYF. In nucleotides, the CDR3 is TGCAGTGCTAGAGATCAAGAGGGTACGCAGTATTTT.

The chain joins TRBV10-3 to TRBJ2-5; 9 nucleotides agree with TRBD1. The closer fit of TRBJ2-1 to the DNA end suggests the J call may be wrong. Germline CDR1 ENHRY, CDR2 SYGVKD. CDR3 length: 16 residues. CDR3 in amino acids: CAIRTPGQGLQETQFF. The DNA for the CDR3 is TGTGCCATCAGAACCCCGGGACAGGGATTACAAGAGACCCAGTTCTTC.

A few counts support this clonotype. The chain has TRBV27 and TRBJ2-3; D could derive from TRBD1 or TRBD2 (5 bases each). Germline V gives CDR1 MNHEY, CDR2 SMNVEV (reference sequence). The ends were cut back, 7 bases at V and 0 bases at J, with 8 bases in the middle. The CDR3 runs 13 residues. CDR3 sequence (DNA): TGTGCCAGCACCTGGGGGAGCACAGATACGCAGTATTTT. Amino acids: CASTWGSTDTQYF.

The chain couples TRBV3-1 to TRBJ1-2; TRBD1 agrees at 7 bases. With V trimmed by 4 bases and J by 6 bases, 14 bases remained unmatched. The germline CDR1 and CDR2 sequences are LGHDT and YNNKEL (reference sequence). The CDR3 is 16 amino acids. CDR3 protein: CASSPAPGQGVDGYTF. CDR3 DNA sequence: TGTGCCAGCAGCCCGGCCCCCGGGCAGGGGGTCGATGGCTACACCTTC.

This clonotype was observed a few times. CDR3 region: CSARDGVAPYNEQFF. For the CDR3, the DNA is TGCAGTGCTAGAGATGGGGTAGCCCCCTACAATGAGCAGTTCTTC. The rearrangement uses TRBV20-1 and TRBJ2-1, with unresolved D. V lost 0 bases and J lost 2, with 11 bases in between. Germline V lookup: CDR1 DFQATT, CDR2 SNEGSKA (reference sequence). The CDR3 totals 15 residues.

Points on this clonotype: This clone may be a read error of a much larger clone one base away. The genes are TRBV20-1 and TRBJ2-3; weak D call: TRBD2 (7 bases). Germline V gene lookup returns CDR1 DFQATT and CDR2 SNEGSKA (reference sequence). The CDR3 has 16 residues. With 3 bases removed from V and 3 bases from J, the gap between germline ends came to 19 bases. Here the CDR3 reads CSASKLVGGPTDTQYF. The CDR3 DNA is TGCAGTGCTAGCAAACTAGTGGGGGGGCCGACAGATACGCAGTATTTT.

As for this clonotype: This clone may be a read error of a much larger clone one base away. V gene TRBV7-9 combines with J gene TRBJ2-5, with D possibly TRBD1 on 5 matching bases. Germline CDR1 and CDR2: SEHNR and FQNEAQ (reference sequence). V lost 3 bases and J lost 0, with 8 bases in between. This CDR3 is built from 14 residues. The CDR3 spells CASSLTVDQETQYF. As DNA, the CDR3 is TGTGCCAGCAGCTTGACAGTGGACCAAGAGACCCAGTACTTC. Full variable domain (outside the CDR3, taken from reference TRBV7-9 and TRBJ2-5): DTGVSQNPRHKITKRGQNVTFRCDPISEHNRLYWYRQTLGQGPEFLTYFQNEAQLEKSRLLSDRFSAERPKGSFSTLEIQRTEQGDSAMYLCASSLTVDQETQYFGPGTRLLVL.

The chain recombines TRBV12-3 or TRBV12-4 with TRBJ1-1, with D possibly matching TRBD1 (6 bases). Trimming pared 6 bases from V and 11 bases from J, leaving 16 bases between. This CDR3 comprises 12 residues. The DNA for the CDR3 is TGTGCCAGCAGCAAAAACAGGGCCCAGGCTTTCTTT. Translated: CASSKNRAQAFF.

This sequence joins TRBV29-1 and TRBJ2-2; D perhaps matches TRBD2 (6 bases). Trimming removed 4 bases at V and 4 bases at J, with 10 bases between. CDR1 SQVTM and CDR2 ANQGSEA come from the germline V gene. This CDR3 is 13 amino acids long. Here the CDR3 DNA reads TGCAGCGTTGCCGGGGGAGGCACCGGGGAGCTGTTTTTT. As protein: CSVAGGGTGELFF.

As DNA, the CDR3 is TGTGCCAGCAGCTGGAGAACCGGACTAGCAAACTACGAGCAGTACTTC. Protein sequence: CASSWRTGLANYEQYF. The chain recombines TRBV11-2 with TRBJ2-7; 8 bases match TRBD2. The J segment lost 3 bases and the V segment lost 4 bases, leaving 11 bases of the junction unmatched. Germline V gives CDR1 SGHAT, CDR2 FQNNGV. The CDR3 contains 16 residues.

This clonotype was seen a few times. The rearrangement joins TRBV4-1 to TRBJ2-3; TRBD1 agrees at 9 bases. After removal of 1 base from V and 5 bases from J, the junction contained 4 bases not matched to a gene. The CDR3 totals 15 residues. Germline CDR1 is MGHRA and CDR2 is YSYEKL. CDR3 coding DNA: TGCGCCAGCAGCCAAGCGGGACAGGGTGTAGATACGCAGTATTTT. Its protein is CASSQAGQGVDTQYF.

Worth noting for this clonotype: The DNA is omitted, as the CDR3 cannot be located on it reliably, and the CDR3 follows TCRdb's listing. The chain has TRBV28 and TRBJ1-2; no check of the table's D call, TRBD1, against the DNA was made. The CDR3 comprises 13 residues, both ends counted. Germline lookup yields CDR1 MDHEN and CDR2 SYDVKM. CDR3 loop: CASSSSGGDGYTF.

This clonotype is a singleton in its sample. The chain recombines TRBV6-6 with TRBJ2-3, with TRBD2 as a possible D gene (6 bases). CDR3 length: 15 amino acids. In germline, CDR1 is MNHNY, CDR2 SVGAGI (reference sequence). Trimming stripped 2 bases from V and 6 bases from J, with 15 bases between. The CDR3 loop is CASSYPSDPRDTQYF. Here the CDR3 DNA reads TGTGCCAGCAGTTACCCTAGCGACCCGCGGGATACGCAGTATTTT.

The J gene is TRBJ1-5, the V gene TRBV20-1; TRBD1 matches 7 bases. This CDR3 is 15 amino acids long. J lost 0 bases, V lost 5 bases, and 7 bases had no gene match. Germline CDR1 and CDR2: DFQATT and SNEGSKA (reference sequence). CDR3: CSAPDRAPSNQPQHF. Written as DNA, the CDR3 is TGCAGTGCTCCAGACAGGGCTCCTAGCAATCAGCCCCAGCATTTT.

This clonotype was seen a handful of times. V is TRBV2 and J is TRBJ1-6; no definite D call. CDR1 is SNHLY, CDR2 FYNNEI, per germline. CDR3 length: 13 residues. The V and J ends lost 1 base and 7 bases respectively, with 5 bases between them. The CDR3 loop reads CASSEGINSPLHF. The DNA of the CDR3 is TGTGCCAGCAGTGAAGGGATAAATTCACCCCTCCACTTT.

CDR3 amino acids: CASSDFWGGYEQYF. For the CDR3, the DNA is TGTGCCAGCAGTGACTTCTGGGGGGGCTACGAGCAGTACTTC. The V call is TRBV2, the J call TRBJ2-7; 7 bases fit TRBD2. This CDR3 contains 14 residues. Germline V lookup: CDR1 SNHLY, CDR2 FYNNEI. Trimming cost V 3 bases and J 3 bases; bases outside gene matches: 5.

This clonotype was seen just once. The rearrangement joins TRBV20-1 to TRBJ2-2, with 10 bases matching TRBD2. Germline trimming cut 2 bases from V and 3 bases from J; bases unmatched to any gene: 12. The V gene's germline CDR1 is DFQATT and CDR2 SNEGSKA (reference sequence). The CDR3 length is 18 residues. The CDR3, as DNA: TGCAGTGCTAGACCTTCTAGCGGGAGAATTTTGTACACCGGGGAGCTGTTTTTT. Protein: CSARPSSGRILYTGELFF.